This TCR beta chain is drawn from a study of chemoradiotherapy in HPV16-positive cancers. Measured with immunoSEQ multiplex PCR; TCRdb has only the in-frame clones, and not every one. The top ten clones hold approximately 9% of a sample with under 3,500 clones, about 80% of them seen once. General study findings and limits: Only a couple of HPV16-positive patients supplied the functional HPV-specificity definition.

Regarding this clone: The target antigen is unknown.

Germline V gene sequence: CDR1 SEHNR, CDR2 FQNEAQ (reference sequence). The CDR3 is 17 amino acids. The V gene end was trimmed by 8 bases and the J gene end by 0 bases; junction bases not matched to a gene: 13. The chain carries TRBV7-9 and TRBJ1-3; 7 positions match TRBD1. This sample comprised tumor tissue, obtained from a patient who underwent chemoradiotherapy. This clonotype originated in a human donor with HPV-associated anogenital cancer. For the CDR3, the DNA is TGTGCCAGCTCTGGGGCAGGGGGGCTTTTCTCTGGAAACACCATATATTTT. Its translation: CASSGAGGLFSGNTIYF. Looking up the rest from reference TRBV7-9 and TRBJ1-3 gives the full variable domain: DTGVSQNPRHKITKRGQNVTFRCDPISEHNRLYWYRQTLGQGPEFLTYFQNEAQLEKSRLLSDRFSAERPKGSFSTLEIQRTEQGDSAMYLCASSGAGGLFSGNTIYFGEGSWLTVV.